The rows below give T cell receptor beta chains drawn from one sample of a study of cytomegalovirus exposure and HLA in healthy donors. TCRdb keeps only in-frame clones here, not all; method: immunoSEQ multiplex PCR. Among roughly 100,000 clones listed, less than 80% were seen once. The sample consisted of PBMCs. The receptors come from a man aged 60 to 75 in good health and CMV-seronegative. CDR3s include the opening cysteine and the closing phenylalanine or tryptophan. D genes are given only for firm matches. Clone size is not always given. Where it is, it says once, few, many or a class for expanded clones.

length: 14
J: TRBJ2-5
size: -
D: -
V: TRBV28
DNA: TGTGCCAGCAGTTTGGTCGGGACACGAGAGACCCAGTACTTC
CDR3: CASSLVGTRETQYF

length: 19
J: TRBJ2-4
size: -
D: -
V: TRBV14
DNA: TGTGCCAGCAGCCAAGTCTCAGGGGCCCCGGAGAGTGCCAAAAACATTCAGTACTTC
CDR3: CASSQVSGAPESAKNIQYF

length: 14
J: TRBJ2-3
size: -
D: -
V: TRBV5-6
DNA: TGTGTCAGCAGCTTCGGGGGGCGTACAGATACGCAGTATTTT
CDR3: CVSSFGGRTDTQYF

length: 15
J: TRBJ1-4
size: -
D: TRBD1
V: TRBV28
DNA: TGTGCCAGCAATTCGTTAGGGACAGGGCTTGAAAAACTGTTTTTT
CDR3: CASNSLGTGLEKLFF

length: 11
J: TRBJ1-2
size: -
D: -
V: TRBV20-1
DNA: TGCAGTACCAGGGGAAACTATGGCTACACCTTC
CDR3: CSTRGNYGYTF

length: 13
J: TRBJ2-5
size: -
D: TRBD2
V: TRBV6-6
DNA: TGTGCCAGCAGGCGGGGGGGCGGAGAGACCCAGTACTTC
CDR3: CASRRGGGETQYF

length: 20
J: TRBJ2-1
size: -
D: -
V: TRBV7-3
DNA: TGTGCCAGCAGCTTAGGACCGGGGGTACTAACATCAGCCCCCTACAATGAGCAGTTCTTC
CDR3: CASSLGPGVLTSAPYNEQFF

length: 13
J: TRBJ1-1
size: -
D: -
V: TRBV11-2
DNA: TGTGCCAGCAGACCCACAGCGAACACTGAAGCTTTCTTT
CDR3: CASRPTANTEAFF

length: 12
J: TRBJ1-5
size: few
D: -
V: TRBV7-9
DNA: TGTGCCAGCAGCTTCGCCCAGCAGCCCCAGCATTTT
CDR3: CASSFAQQPQHF

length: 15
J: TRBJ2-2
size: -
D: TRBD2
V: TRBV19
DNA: TGTGCCAGTAGTATCCCTCGGGGGGACACCGGGGAGCTGTTTTTT
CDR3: CASSIPRGDTGELFF

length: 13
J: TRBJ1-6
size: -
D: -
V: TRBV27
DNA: TGTGCCAGCAGTCCTCAGGGCAATTCACCCCTCCACTTT
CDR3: CASSPQGNSPLHF

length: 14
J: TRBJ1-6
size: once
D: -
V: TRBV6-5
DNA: TGTGCCAGCAGTTACCTGAGTTATAATTCACCCCTCCACTTT
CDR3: CASSYLSYNSPLHF

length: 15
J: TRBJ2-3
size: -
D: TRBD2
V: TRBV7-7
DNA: TGTGCCAGCAGCCCTGGCGGGGGGGTCACAGATACGCAGTATTTT
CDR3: CASSPGGGVTDTQYF

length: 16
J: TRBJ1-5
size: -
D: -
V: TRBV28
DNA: TGTGCCAGCAGTCCATACAGGGAGGGGAACAATCAGCCCCAGCATTTT
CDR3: CASSPYREGNNQPQHF

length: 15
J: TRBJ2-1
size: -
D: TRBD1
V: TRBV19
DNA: TGTGCCAGTAGTATAGAAGGGGACAGGTTCAATGAGCAGTTCTTC
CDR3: CASSIEGDRFNEQFF

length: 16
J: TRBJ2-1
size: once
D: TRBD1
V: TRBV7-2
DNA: TGTGCCAGCAGCGACCGACAGGGGCCCGGTCGGAATGAGCAGTTCTTC
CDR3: CASSDRQGPGRNEQFF

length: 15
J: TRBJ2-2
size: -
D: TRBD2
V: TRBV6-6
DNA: TGTGCCAGCATGAAACTAGCGGGGCAGTCCGGGGAGCTGTTTTTT
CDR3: CASMKLAGQSGELFF

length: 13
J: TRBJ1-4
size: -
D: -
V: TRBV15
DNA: TGTGCCACCAGCAGAGGCCCAGGAGAAAAACTGTTTTTT
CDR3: CATSRGPGEKLFF

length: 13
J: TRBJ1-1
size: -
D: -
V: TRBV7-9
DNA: TGTGCCAGCAGCACTACAGGTGACACTGAAGCTTTCTTT
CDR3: CASSTTGDTEAFF

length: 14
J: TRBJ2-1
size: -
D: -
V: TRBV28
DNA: TGTGCCAGCAGCTGGGGGGGGCCGGGGAATGAGCAGTTCTTC
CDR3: CASSWGGPGNEQFF

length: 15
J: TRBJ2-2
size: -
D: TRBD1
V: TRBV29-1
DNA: TGCGGGTCCAAGACAGGGTTGGGAGACACCGGGGAGCTGTTTTTT
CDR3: CGSKTGLGDTGELFF

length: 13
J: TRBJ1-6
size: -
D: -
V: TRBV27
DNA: TGTGCCAGCAGCCCCTACAGGGTGGATGCCCTCCACTTT
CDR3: CASSPYRVDALHF

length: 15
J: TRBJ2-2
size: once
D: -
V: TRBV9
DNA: TGTGCCAGCAGCCCACGAGGGGGGGGAGAGGGGGAGCTGTTTTTT
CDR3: CASSPRGGGEGELFF

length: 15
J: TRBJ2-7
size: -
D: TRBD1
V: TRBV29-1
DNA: TGCAGCGCTAGGACAGGGGGCGAGAAATCCTACGAGCAGTACTTC
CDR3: CSARTGGEKSYEQYF

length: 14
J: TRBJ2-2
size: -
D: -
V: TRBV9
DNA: TGTGCCAGCAGCTCGGGACAGAACACCGGGGAGCTGTTTTTT
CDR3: CASSSGQNTGELFF

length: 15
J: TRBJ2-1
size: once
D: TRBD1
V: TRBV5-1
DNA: TGCGCCAGCAGCCCCGGACAGGAAGGGCCCATTGAGCAGTTCTTC
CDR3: CASSPGQEGPIEQFF

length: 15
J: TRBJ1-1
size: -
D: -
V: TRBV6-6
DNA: TGTGCCAGCAGTTACGGGGCCATGAGGAACACTGAAGCTTTCTTT
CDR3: CASSYGAMRNTEAFF

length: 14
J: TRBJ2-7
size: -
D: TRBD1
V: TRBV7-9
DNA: TGTGCCAGCAGCCACCGGGACAGGGTCTACGAGCAGTACTTC
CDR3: CASSHRDRVYEQYF

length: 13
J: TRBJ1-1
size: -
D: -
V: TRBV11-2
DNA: TGTGCCAGCAGCTTAGGTGGGCCCCGGGGAGCTTTCTTT
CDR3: CASSLGGPRGAFF

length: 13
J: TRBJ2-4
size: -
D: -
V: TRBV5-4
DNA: TGTGCCAGCCGCGGGACAGTGAAGGACATTCAGTACTTC
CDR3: CASRGTVKDIQYF

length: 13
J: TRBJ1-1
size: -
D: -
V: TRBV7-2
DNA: TGTGCCAGCAGCTTTGGCGAGGTCACTGAAGCTTTCTTT
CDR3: CASSFGEVTEAFF

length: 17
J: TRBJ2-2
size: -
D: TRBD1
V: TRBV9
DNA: TGTGCCAGCAGCATGGAACCGGGACAGGGGGGCACCGGGGAGCTGTTTTTT
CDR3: CASSMEPGQGGTGELFF

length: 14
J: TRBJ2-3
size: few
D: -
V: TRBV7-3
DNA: TGTGCCAGCAGCTTAAACAGCGGGTCAGATACGCAGTATTTT
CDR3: CASSLNSGSDTQYF

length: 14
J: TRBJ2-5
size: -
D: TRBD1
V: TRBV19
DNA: TGTGCCAGTAGTCCAACAGGGGGAGTGGGGACCCAGTACTTC
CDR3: CASSPTGGVGTQYF

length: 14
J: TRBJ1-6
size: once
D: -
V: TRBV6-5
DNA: TGTGCCAGCAGCCGAGACAGGTTACTTCAGGCCCTCCACTTT
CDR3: CASSRDRLLQALHF

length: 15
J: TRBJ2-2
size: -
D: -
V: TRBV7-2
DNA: TGTGCCAGCAGCCAGGCCCGATTGAACACCGGGGAGCTGTTTTTT
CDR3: CASSQARLNTGELFF

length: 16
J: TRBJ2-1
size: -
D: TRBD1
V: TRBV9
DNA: TGTGCCAGCAGCGTAGAGGGACAGATCTCCTACAATGAGCAGTTCTTC
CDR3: CASSVEGQISYNEQFF

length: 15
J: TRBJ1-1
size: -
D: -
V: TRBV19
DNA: TGTGCCAGTAGTAGGGGTTGGGGGGAACTAACTGAAGCTTTCTTT
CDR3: CASSRGWGELTEAFF

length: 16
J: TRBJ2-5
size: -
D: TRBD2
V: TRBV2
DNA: TGTGCCAGCAGGGGCCGGGTAGCGGGGAAGGGAGAGACCCAGTACTTC
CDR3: CASRGRVAGKGETQYF

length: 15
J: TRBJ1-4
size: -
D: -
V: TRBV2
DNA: TGTGCCAGCAGTGAAGGGCTGCCCAGTAATGAAAAACTGTTTTTT
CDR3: CASSEGLPSNEKLFF

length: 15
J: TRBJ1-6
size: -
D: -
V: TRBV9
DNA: TGTGCCAGCAGCGTAGCTCACAGACCCAATTCACCCCTCCACTTT
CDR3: CASSVAHRPNSPLHF

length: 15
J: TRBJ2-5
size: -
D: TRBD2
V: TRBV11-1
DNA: TGTGCCAGCAGTCGGCGGGGGGGCCGAGAAGAGACCCAGTACTTC
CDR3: CASSRRGGREETQYF

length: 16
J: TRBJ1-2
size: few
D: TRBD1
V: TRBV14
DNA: TGTGCCAGCAGCCAACATGCAGGGGGCTCAATTCAAGGCTACACCTTC
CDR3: CASSQHAGGSIQGYTF

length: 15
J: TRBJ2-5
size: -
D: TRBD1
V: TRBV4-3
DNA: TGCGCCAGCAGCCAAGTGGCAGGGGGACGAGAGACCCAGTACTTC
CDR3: CASSQVAGGRETQYF

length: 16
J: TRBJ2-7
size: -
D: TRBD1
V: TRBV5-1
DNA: TGCGCCAGCAGCTTAAACCCCGGGACAGGCTCCTACGAGCAGTACTTC
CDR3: CASSLNPGTGSYEQYF

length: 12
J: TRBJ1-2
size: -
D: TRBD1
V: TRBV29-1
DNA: TGCAGCGTTGAAGGTGGGACAGGGGTCTACACCTTC
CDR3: CSVEGGTGVYTF

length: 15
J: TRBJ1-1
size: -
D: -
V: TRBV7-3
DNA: TGTGCCAGCAGCTTAAGGGGGGGGCGGTTCACTGAAGCTTTCTTT
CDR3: CASSLRGGRFTEAFF